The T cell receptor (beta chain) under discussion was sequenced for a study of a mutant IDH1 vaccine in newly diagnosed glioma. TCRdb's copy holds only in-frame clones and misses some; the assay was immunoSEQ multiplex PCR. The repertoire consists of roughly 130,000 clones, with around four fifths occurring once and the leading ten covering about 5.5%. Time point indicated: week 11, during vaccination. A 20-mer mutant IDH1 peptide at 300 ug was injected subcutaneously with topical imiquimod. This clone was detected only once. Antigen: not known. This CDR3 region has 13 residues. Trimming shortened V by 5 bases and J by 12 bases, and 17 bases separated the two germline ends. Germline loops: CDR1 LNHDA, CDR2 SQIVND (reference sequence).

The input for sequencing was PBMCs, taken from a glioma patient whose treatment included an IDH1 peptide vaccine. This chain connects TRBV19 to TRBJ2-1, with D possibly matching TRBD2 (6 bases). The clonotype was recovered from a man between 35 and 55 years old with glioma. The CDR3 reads CASSAGLLLGQFF. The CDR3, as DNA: TGTGCCAGTAGTGCGGGACTCCTTTTGGGGCAGTTCTTC.